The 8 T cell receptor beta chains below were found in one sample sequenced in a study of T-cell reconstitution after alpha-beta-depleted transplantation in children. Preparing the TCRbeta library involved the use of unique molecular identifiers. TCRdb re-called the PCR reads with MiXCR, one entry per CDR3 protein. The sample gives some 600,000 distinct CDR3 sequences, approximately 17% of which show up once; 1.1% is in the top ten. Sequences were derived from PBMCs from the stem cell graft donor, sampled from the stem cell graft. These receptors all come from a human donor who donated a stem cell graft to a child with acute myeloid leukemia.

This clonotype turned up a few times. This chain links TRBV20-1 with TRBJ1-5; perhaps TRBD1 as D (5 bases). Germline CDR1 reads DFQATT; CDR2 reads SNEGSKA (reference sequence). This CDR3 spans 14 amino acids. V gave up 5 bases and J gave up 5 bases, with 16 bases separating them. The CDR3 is CSAWEGRSHQPQHF. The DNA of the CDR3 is TGCAGTGCTTGGGAGGGGAGGAGCCATCAGCCCCAGCATTTT.

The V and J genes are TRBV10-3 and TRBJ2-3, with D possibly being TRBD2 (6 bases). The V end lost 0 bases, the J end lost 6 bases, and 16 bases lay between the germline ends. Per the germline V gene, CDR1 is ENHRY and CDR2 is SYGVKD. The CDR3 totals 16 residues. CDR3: CAISESKAGLVDTQYF. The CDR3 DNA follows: TGTGCCATCAGTGAGTCGAAAGCGGGTCTGGTGGATACGCAGTATTTT.

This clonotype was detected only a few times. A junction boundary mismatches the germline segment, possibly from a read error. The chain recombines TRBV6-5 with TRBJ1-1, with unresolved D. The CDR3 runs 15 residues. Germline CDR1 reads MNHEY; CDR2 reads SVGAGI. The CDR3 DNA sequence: TGTGCCAGCAGTTACTCGGCCACCGTGAAAACTGAAGCTTTCTTT. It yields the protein CASSYSATVKTEAFF.

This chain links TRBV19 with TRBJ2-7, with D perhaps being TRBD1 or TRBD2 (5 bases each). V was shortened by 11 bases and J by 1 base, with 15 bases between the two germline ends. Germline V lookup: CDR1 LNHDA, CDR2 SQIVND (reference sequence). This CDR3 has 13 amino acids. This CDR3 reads CACREGQSYEQYF. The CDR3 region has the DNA TGTGCCTGTCGAGAGGGGCAATCCTACGAGCAGTACTTC.

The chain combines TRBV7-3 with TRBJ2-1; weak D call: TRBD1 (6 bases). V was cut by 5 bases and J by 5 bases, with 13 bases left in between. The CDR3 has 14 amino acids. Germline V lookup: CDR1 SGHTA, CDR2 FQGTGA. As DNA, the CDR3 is TGTGCCAGCAGCCCCGGACAGCCTAACAATGAGCAGTTCTTC. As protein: CASSPGQPNNEQFF.

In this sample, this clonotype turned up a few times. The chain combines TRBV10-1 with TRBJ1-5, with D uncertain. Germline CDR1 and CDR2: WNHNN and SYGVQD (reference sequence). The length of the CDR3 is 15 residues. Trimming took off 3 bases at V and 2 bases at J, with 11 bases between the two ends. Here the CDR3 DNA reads TGCGCCAGCAGTGAACCTTTGGGGTGCAATCAGCCCCAGCATTTT. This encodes CASSEPLGCNQPQHF.

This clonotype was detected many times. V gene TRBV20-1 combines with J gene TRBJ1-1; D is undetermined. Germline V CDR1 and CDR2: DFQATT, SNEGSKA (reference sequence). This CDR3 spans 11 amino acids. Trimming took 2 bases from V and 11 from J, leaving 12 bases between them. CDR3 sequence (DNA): TGCAGTGCTAGACTCCGGGCGGTTGCTTTCTTT. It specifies CSARLRAVAFF.

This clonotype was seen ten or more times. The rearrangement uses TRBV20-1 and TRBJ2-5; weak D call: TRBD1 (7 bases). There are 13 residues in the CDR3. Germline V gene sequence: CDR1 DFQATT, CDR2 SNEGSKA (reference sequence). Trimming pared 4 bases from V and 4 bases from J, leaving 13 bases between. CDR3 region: CSAKGAGRETQYF. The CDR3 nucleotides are TGCAGTGCTAAGGGGGCGGGGAGAGAGACCCAGTACTTC.